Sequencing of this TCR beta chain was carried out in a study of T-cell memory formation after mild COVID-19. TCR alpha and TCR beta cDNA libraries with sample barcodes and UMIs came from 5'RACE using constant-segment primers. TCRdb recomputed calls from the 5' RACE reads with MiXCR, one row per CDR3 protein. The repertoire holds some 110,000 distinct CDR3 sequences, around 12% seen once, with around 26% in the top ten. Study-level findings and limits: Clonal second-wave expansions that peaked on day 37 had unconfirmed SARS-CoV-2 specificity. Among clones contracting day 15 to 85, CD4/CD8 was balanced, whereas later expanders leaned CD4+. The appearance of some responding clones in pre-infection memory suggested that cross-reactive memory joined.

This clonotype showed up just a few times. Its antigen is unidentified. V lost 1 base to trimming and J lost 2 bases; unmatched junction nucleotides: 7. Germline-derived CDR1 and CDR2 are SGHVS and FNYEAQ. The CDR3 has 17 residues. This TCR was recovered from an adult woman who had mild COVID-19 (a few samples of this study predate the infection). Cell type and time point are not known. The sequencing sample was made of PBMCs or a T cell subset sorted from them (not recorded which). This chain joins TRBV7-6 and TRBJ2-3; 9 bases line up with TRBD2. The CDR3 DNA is TGTGCCAGCAGCTTAGGGGAGACTAGCGGCAACACAGATACGCAGTATTTT. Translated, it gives CASSLGETSGNTDTQYF.